Each of the 12 T cell receptor beta chains below was sequenced from the same sample in a study of glioma-infiltrating T cells. The iRepertoire nested amplicon-rescue multiplex PCR amplified TCR alpha and beta CDR3s from RNA. From the multiplex PCR reads, TCRdb called clonotypes with MiXCR, one entry per CDR3 protein. Among under 150,000 distinct CDR3 sequences listed, around 42% were seen once. Sequenced sample: glioma tissue, nonneoplastic brain tissue, or PBMCs (not recorded which). These receptor sequences come from a human donor with low-grade glioma or glioblastoma, undergoing nonglioma brain surgery, or in good health (not recorded which).

A few counts support this clonotype. The gene calls are TRBV7-2 and TRBJ2-1; D is ambiguous. V lost 5 bases and J lost 7, with 9 bases in between. This CDR3 comprises 12 residues. From germline, CDR1 is SGHTA and CDR2 FQGNSA. The CDR3 loop is CASSTYKNEQFF. CDR3 nucleotides: TGTGCCAGCAGCACCTACAAGAATGAGCAGTTCTTC.

The chain employs TRBV4-1 and TRBJ1-2; D remains unclear. Germline V gene lookup returns CDR1 MGHRA and CDR2 YSYEKL. This CDR3 is 15 amino acids long. V lost 1 base and J lost 4, with 13 bases in between. CDR3 DNA: TGCGCCAGCAGCCAAGGAAAGGGCCCGGGCTATGGCTACACCTTC. It is translated as CASSQGKGPGYGYTF.

The V and J genes are TRBV3-1 and TRBJ2-7; weak D call: TRBD2 (6 bases). Trimming removed 10 bases at V and 5 bases at J, with 18 bases between. Germline V gives CDR1 LGHDT, CDR2 YNNKEL (reference sequence). There are 13 residues in the CDR3. The CDR3 DNA sequence: TGTGCCACCAGGCGGGACGGGAGAAACGAGCAGTACTTC. Translation: CATRRDGRNEQYF.

J is TRBJ2-2 and V is TRBV2; a possible D gene is TRBD1 (5 bases). CDR1 and CDR2 (germline): SNHLY, FYNNEI. V gave up 7 bases and J gave up 3 bases, with 12 bases separating them. This CDR3 spans 14 amino acids. The CDR3 region is CASKRTPDTGELFF. The CDR3 DNA sequence: TGTGCCAGCAAGAGGACACCTGACACCGGGGAGCTGTTTTTT.

The CDR3 reads CASKGQGAYEQYF. Written as DNA, the CDR3 is TGTGCCAGCAAGGGACAGGGGGCTTACGAGCAGTACTTC. The V and J genes are TRBV27 and TRBJ2-7, with TRBD1 identical over 12 bases. Unmatched junction bases numbered 2, after V lost 7 bases and J lost 4 bases. Germline assignment: CDR1 MNHEY and CDR2 SMNVEV (reference sequence). CDR3 length: 13 residues.

The chain carries TRBV4-1 and TRBJ2-1; 7 bases are a match to TRBD1. The CDR3 is 17 amino acids. In germline, CDR1 is MGHRA, CDR2 YSYEKL. With 2 bases clipped from V and 7 bases from J, the junction kept 14 bases outside the gene matches. CDR3 bases: TGCGCCAGCAGCCAACGAAGGACGAGACAGGGACAGAATGAGCAGTTCTTC. It encodes CASSQRRTRQGQNEQFF.

This clonotype was detected many times. The genes are TRBV4-3 and TRBJ2-1, with unresolved D. Germline V gene sequence: CDR1 LGHNA, CDR2 YSLEER. The CDR3 loop spans 15 amino acids. With 0 bases removed from V and 2 bases from J, the gap between germline ends came to 8 bases. CDR3 in DNA: TGCGCCAGCAGCCAAGATAGGGCTCCCTACAATGAGCAGTTCTTC. This sequence encodes CASSQDRAPYNEQFF.

The chain employs TRBV11-2 and TRBJ2-7; 9 bases agree with TRBD2. There are 13 residues in the CDR3. Germline CDR1 is SGHAT and CDR2 is FQNNGV. V dropped 5 bases and J dropped 3; count of bases not matched to a gene: 2. CDR3 region: CASSIAGDYEQYF. The CDR3 nucleotides read TGTGCCAGCAGCATAGCGGGGGACTACGAGCAGTACTTC.

This chain joins TRBV4-1 and TRBJ2-1, with 7 bases lining up with TRBD1. The germline gives CDR1 MGHRA, CDR2 YSYEKL. This CDR3 has 13 amino acids. Germline trimming cut 3 bases from V and 9 bases from J; bases unmatched to any gene: 5. The chain's CDR3 is CASSQGQRAEQFF. Written as DNA, the CDR3 is TGCGCCAGCAGCCAGGGACAGAGGGCTGAGCAGTTCTTC.

This clonotype was detected only a few times. This chain uses TRBV18 with TRBJ1-1, with TRBD1 matching 8 bases. This CDR3 region has 13 residues. Germline CDR1 is KGHSH and CDR2 is LQKENI. Germline trimming cut 6 bases from V and 8 bases from J; bases unmatched to any gene: 8. The CDR3 is CASSADRTGEAFF. The CDR3 region has the DNA TGTGCCAGCTCGGCCGATCGGACAGGGGAAGCTTTCTTT.

The chain employs TRBV6-2 or TRBV6-3 and TRBJ2-7; D is possibly TRBD2 (6 bases). The CDR3 sequence is 15 residues long. Germline V gives CDR1 MNHEY, CDR2 SVGEGT. Trimming pared 4 bases from V and 2 bases from J, leaving 15 bases between. CDR3 coding DNA: TGTGCCAGCAGTTCACACCGTTCGGGAGCCTACGAGCAGTACTTC. As protein: CASSSHRSGAYEQYF.

This clonotype was counted ten times or more. The rearrangement links TRBV20-1 to TRBJ1-2; TRBD1 aligns across 7 bases. The V gene's germline CDR1 is DFQATT and CDR2 SNEGSKA (reference sequence). The CDR3 runs 11 residues. CDR3 amino acids: CRGTARKGYTF. For the CDR3, the DNA is TGCAGGGGGACAGCCCGTAAAGGCTACACCTTC.